The 20 T cell receptor beta chains below were found in one sample sequenced in a study of neoadjuvant anti-PD-1 for oral cavity cancer. The table came from immunoSEQ multiplex PCR; TCRdb's copy has only in-frame clones and leaves some out. Found here are 75,000 or so clones, less than 85% of them singletons; the top ten hold 2.5% to 3.5%. Sample: PBMCs, taken before nivolumab (anti-PD-1) treatment. Every receptor here comes from a person aged 35 to 85 with oral cavity squamous cell carcinoma.

This sequence joins TRBV7-9 and TRBJ1-2, with D unclear. V was pared by 5 bases and J by 9 bases, with 10 bases between. CDR1 is SEHNR and CDR2 is FQNEAQ in the germline V gene (reference sequence). The CDR3 totals 11 residues. The DNA of the CDR3 is TGTGCCAGCAGCACGCAGAGCCGCTACACCTTC. It codes for CASSTQSRYTF.

The genes are TRBV11-1 and TRBJ2-1, with 8 bases lining up with TRBD2. Germline trimming cut 1 base from V and 11 bases from J; bases unmatched to any gene: 7. This CDR3 region has 14 residues. The V gene's germline CDR1 is SGHAT and CDR2 FQDESV (reference sequence). Here the CDR3 DNA reads TGTGCCAGCAGCTTAGGACTAGCGAACTATCAGCAGTTCTTC. Translation: CASSLGLANYQQFF.

V is TRBV5-1 and J is TRBJ1-1, with TRBD1 matching 8 bases. CDR1 is SGHRS and CDR2 is YFSETQ in the germline V gene. The CDR3 runs to 13 residues. The J segment lost 1 base and the V segment lost 5 bases, leaving 1 base of the junction unmatched. The chain's CDR3 is CASRQGANTEAFF. In DNA, the CDR3 is TGCGCCAGCAGGCAGGGGGCGAACACTGAAGCTTTCTTT.

CDR3 DNA: TGTGCCAGTAGGTACGTGGGGACGGATGAGCAGTTCTTC. This codes for CASRYVGTDEQFF. The chain carries TRBV19 and TRBJ2-1; D assignment may be TRBD1 or TRBD2 (5 bases each). Germline CDR1 LNHDA, CDR2 SQIVND (reference sequence). V lost 6 bases, J lost 8 bases, and 14 bases lay in between. There are 13 residues in the CDR3.

This chain joins TRBV6-1 and TRBJ2-1; D gene uncertain. Germline CDR1 reads MNHNS; CDR2 reads SASEGT. The V end lost 5 bases, the J end lost 7 bases, and 6 bases lay between the germline ends. The CDR3 sequence is 11 residues long. CDR3 amino acids: CASSRDNEQFF. For the CDR3, the DNA is TGTGCCAGCAGTAGGGATAATGAGCAGTTCTTC.

The chain employs TRBV10-3 and TRBJ2-5, with 8 bases fitting TRBD2. The V segment lost 7 bases and the J segment 5 bases; nucleotides outside the gene matches: 6. The germline V gene encodes CDR1 ENHRY and CDR2 SYGVKD. The CDR3 has 13 amino acids. The CDR3 sequence: CAIITGGEETQYF. The CDR3, as DNA: TGTGCCATCATTACGGGAGGGGAGGAGACCCAGTACTTC.

The chain couples TRBV2 to TRBJ2-5; no clear D gene. CDR3 size: 12 residues. V was cut by 4 bases and J by 4 bases, with 7 bases left in between. The germline V gene has CDR1 SNHLY and CDR2 FYNNEI. The CDR3 nucleotides read TGTGCCAGCAGTGTTTCGCGAGAGACCCAGTACTTC. It specifies CASSVSRETQYF.

This clone was observed a handful of times. The chain combines TRBV2 with TRBJ2-7; TRBD1 aligns across 8 bases. CDR3 length equals 14 residues. Per germline, CDR1 SNHLY and CDR2 FYNNEI. After removal of 6 bases from V and 3 bases from J, the junction contained 7 bases not matched to a gene. The CDR3 coding sequence is TGTGCCAGCAGCCCCGGGGGACAGGTCTACGAGCAGTACTTC. This translates into CASSPGGQVYEQYF.

V and J are TRBV10-3 and TRBJ1-3, with D hard to call. Germline CDR1 is ENHRY and CDR2 is SYGVKD. Between the trimmed V and J ends, which lost 0 bases and 1 base, there was a span of 16 bases. This CDR3 spans 18 amino acids. The CDR3 DNA is TGTGCCATCAGTGAGTCGCGGATCGAGCAAGTTTCTGGAAACACCATATATTTT. It is translated as CAISESRIEQVSGNTIYF.

The rearrangement links TRBV5-3 to TRBJ2-7, with 7 bases identical to TRBD2. TRBV5-3 is filed as an ORF, its function uncertain. This CDR3 has 15 amino acids. The V segment lost 4 bases and the J segment 0 bases; nucleotides outside the gene matches: 7. CDR3 residues: CARSPSGESSYEQYF. The CDR3 DNA sequence: TGTGCCAGAAGCCCGAGCGGGGAAAGCTCCTACGAGCAGTACTTC.

The rearrangement uses TRBV2 and TRBJ1-4, with TRBD1 as a possible D gene (5 bases). This CDR3 region has 14 residues. CDR1 and CDR2 from the germline V gene are SNHLY and FYNNEI. Trimming removed 8 bases at V and 3 bases at J, with 13 bases between. In nucleotides, the CDR3 is TGTGCCAGCGGGGGGGAAGGGGCTAATGAAAAACTGTTTTTT. Its translation: CASGGEGANEKLFF.

This clone occurred a few times. The rearrangement uses TRBV30 and TRBJ1-1, with 9 bases that match TRBD1. From germline, CDR1 is GTSNPN and CDR2 SVGIG (reference sequence). The CDR3 consists of 14 residues. The V and J ends lost 3 bases and 0 bases, in that order; junction bases with no gene match: 2. CDR3 bases: TGTGCCTGGAGCGGACAGGGGCTGAACACTGAAGCTTTCTTT. Translating it yields CAWSGQGLNTEAFF.

The chain joins TRBV6-5 to TRBJ1-2; no firm D call. The CDR3 length is 14 residues. Germline CDR1 reads MNHEY; CDR2 reads SVGAGI. The V gene lost 0 bases and the J gene lost 8 bases, with 13 bases spanning the gap. The chain's CDR3 is CASSYSQQTQGYTF. In DNA form, the CDR3 reads TGTGCCAGCAGTTACTCTCAACAGACACAGGGCTACACCTTC.

Only a few counts were recorded for this clone. The chain has TRBV30 and TRBJ2-1, with D uncertain. V was cut by 7 bases and J by 3 bases, with 13 bases left in between. Germline-derived CDR1 and CDR2 are GTSNPN and SVGIG (reference sequence). This CDR3 is 13 amino acids long. CDR3 region: CALSSGYYNEQFF. CDR3 sequence (DNA): TGTGCCTTATCCTCGGGTTACTACAATGAGCAGTTCTTC.

This clone was observed a few times. This chain uses TRBV5-1 with TRBJ1-1; 7 bases match TRBD1. The V and J ends lost 5 bases and 4 bases, in that order; junction bases with no gene match: 14. Germline CDR1 is SGHRS and CDR2 is YFSETQ. The CDR3 runs to 16 residues. The CDR3 coding sequence is TGCGCCAGCAGTCCCCCCGGGACAGAGGGAGGCACTGAAGCTTTCTTT. Translating gives CASSPPGTEGGTEAFF.

The V gene is TRBV7-6, the J gene TRBJ1-1; D might be TRBD1 (5 bases). Germline V gene sequence: CDR1 SGHVS, CDR2 FNYEAQ. The germline V and J ends were trimmed by 5 bases and 11 bases, with 33 bases remaining between them. The CDR3 covers 18 residues. CDR3 loop: CASSPSIQAGRGAEGAFF. The CDR3 DNA reads as TGTGCCAGCAGCCCATCGATTCAGGCGGGACGAGGGGCGGAGGGGGCTTTCTTT. Filled out from reference TRBV7-6 and TRBJ1-1, the complete variable domain reads GAGVSQSPRYKVTKRGQDVALRCDPISGHVSLYWYRQALGQGPEFLTYFNYEAQQDKSGLPNDRFSAERPEGSISTLTIQRTEQRDSAMYRCASSPSIQAGRGAEGAFFGQGTRLTVV.

The gene calls are TRBV10-3 and TRBJ1-1; no reliable D call. The CDR3 runs 13 residues. Germline V gene sequence: CDR1 ENHRY, CDR2 SYGVKD. The germline V and J ends were trimmed by 5 bases and 1 base, with 8 bases remaining between them. The CDR3 here is CAISHDPNTEAFF. CDR3 sequence (DNA): TGTGCCATCAGTCATGATCCGAACACTGAAGCTTTCTTT.

The gene calls are TRBV30 and TRBJ2-1; 8 bases align to TRBD2. After removal of 4 bases from V and 5 bases from J, the junction contained 10 bases not matched to a gene. Per the germline V gene, CDR1 is GTSNPN and CDR2 is SVGIG (reference sequence). This CDR3 is 15 amino acids long. Written as DNA, the CDR3 is TGTGCCTGGAAAGGGACTAGTAGGGTGGACAATGAGCAGTTCTTC. Translating gives CAWKGTSRVDNEQFF.

The chain joins TRBV20-1 to TRBJ2-7; no firm D call. This CDR3 has 10 amino acids. Germline V gene sequence: CDR1 DFQATT, CDR2 SNEGSKA (reference sequence). V was cut by 6 bases and J by 6 bases, with 9 bases left in between. DNA of the CDR3: TGCAGTGCCGCAGCCCTCGAGCAGTACTTC. It yields the protein CSAAALEQYF.

V gene TRBV11-3 combines with J gene TRBJ2-1; D gene ambiguous. Trimming left V 2 bases short and J 8 bases short, with 10 bases between. The CDR3 has 13 residues. Germline V gene lookup returns CDR1 SGHNT and CDR2 YENEEA. The CDR3 region has the DNA TGTGCCAGCAGCTTAAGCCAGCTGGATGAGCAGTTCTTC. Amino acid sequence: CASSLSQLDEQFF.